This T cell receptor beta chain was sequenced in a study of blood T cell repertoires in COVID-19. Study-level information: The study drew acute and convalescent COVID-19 samples from the United States, Italy and Spain. PBMCs, B-cell-depleted T cells, or T cells were the source of the cDNA or gDNA that made up the material.

As handled by the study authors: Amplification with reference gene primers provided the estimates of nucleated cell counts. The repertoire was sequenced with immunoSEQ multiplex PCR; TCRdb's copy has only in-frame clones and lacks some. D and trimming were read from the DNA, whereas the V and J calls and clone size are those reported in that table. The data show fewer than 200,000 clones, roughly 81% seen once. The CDR3 totals 19 residues. Germline trimming cut 4 bases from V and 5 bases from J; bases unmatched to any gene: 19. Germline CDR1 LNHDA, CDR2 SQIVND (reference sequence). The origin of this receptor is a man aged 35-49 years with acute or convalescent COVID-19. The chain links TRBV19 to TRBJ2-2; 7 nucleotides match TRBD2. What was sequenced was peripheral blood. CDR3 coding DNA: TGTGCCAGTAGTACCAATCATGGGCGGGGGATTTTAAGAACCGGGGAGCTGTTTTTT. This codes for CASSTNHGRGILRTGELFF.